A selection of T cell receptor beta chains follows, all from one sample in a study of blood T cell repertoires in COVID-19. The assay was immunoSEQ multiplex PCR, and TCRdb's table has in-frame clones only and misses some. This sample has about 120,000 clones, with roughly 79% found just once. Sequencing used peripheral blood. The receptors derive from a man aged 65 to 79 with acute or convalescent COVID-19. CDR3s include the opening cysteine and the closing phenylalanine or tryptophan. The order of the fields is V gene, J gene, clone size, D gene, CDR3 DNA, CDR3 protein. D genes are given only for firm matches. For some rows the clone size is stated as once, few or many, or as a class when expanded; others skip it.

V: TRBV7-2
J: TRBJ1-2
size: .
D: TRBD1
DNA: TGTGCCAGCAGCTTAGGCCCCACCCCAGGGGGTTTCGATGGCTACACCTTC
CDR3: CASSLGPTPGGFDGYTF

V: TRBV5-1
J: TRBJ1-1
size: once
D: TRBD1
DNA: TGCGCCAGCAGCTCCCGGGACAGGGGCCGGAACACTGAAGCTTTCTTT
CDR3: CASSSRDRGRNTEAFF

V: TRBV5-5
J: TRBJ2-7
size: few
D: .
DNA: TGTGCCAGCAGTCAAGACACAGGGCCCCCCACCTACGAGCAGTACTTC
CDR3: CASSQDTGPPTYEQYF

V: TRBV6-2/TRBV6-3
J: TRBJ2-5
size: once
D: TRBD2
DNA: TGTGCCAGCAGGCCTAGCGGGGGGGCACAGGAGACCCAGTACTTC
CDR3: CASRPSGGAQETQYF

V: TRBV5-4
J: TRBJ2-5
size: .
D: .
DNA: TGTGCCAGCAGCCCCCCCGGGCCGGGGTTCCAAGAGACCCAGTACTTC
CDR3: CASSPPGPGFQETQYF

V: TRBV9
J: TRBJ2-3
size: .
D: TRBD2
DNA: TGTGCCAGCCGCGTAGCTGCGAGACTAGCGGGGGGGCGGGACACAGATACGCAGTATTTT
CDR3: CASRVAARLAGGRDTDTQYF

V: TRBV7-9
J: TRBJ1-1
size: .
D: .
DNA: TGTGCCAGCGCCAGCAAGGGGTTGGGCACTGAAGCTTTCTTT
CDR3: CASASKGLGTEAFF

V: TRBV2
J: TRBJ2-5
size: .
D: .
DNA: TGTGCCAGCAGTGAAGCGCTCAGGGGAAAGACCCAGTACTTC
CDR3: CASSEALRGKTQYF

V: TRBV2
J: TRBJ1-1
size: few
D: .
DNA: TGTGCCAGCAGCCCTCAGGGTTACACTGAAGCTTTCTTT
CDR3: CASSPQGYTEAFF

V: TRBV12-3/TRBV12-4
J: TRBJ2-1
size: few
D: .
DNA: TGTGCCATCATCCTGACGGTCGGGGGGCAGTTCTTC
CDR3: CAIILTVGGQFF

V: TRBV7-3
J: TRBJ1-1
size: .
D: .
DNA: TGTGCCAGCAGCTTAGGGTCGGGGGATAACACTGAAGCTTTCTTT
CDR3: CASSLGSGDNTEAFF

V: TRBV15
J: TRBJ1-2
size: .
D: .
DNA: TGTGCCACCAGCAGAGAGATAGGAGTACAGGGTTTAAACTATGGCTACACCTTC
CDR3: CATSREIGVQGLNYGYTF

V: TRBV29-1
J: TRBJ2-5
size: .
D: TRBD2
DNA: TGCAGCGTTGAAGATTATCTAGCGGGGCGGGAGACCCAGTACTTC
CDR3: CSVEDYLAGRETQYF

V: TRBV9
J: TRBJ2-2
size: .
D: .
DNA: TGTGCCAGCAGCGTAGCCAGCCTAGCCACCGGGGAGCTGTTTTTT
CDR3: CASSVASLATGELFF

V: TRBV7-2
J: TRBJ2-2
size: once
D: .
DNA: TGTGCCAGCAGACGCGGGACGGCGAACACCGGGGAGCTGTTTTTT
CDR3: CASRRGTANTGELFF

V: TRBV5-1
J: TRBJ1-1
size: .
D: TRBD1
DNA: TGCGCCAGCAGCCCCGGGACAGGGGTTTCGAACACTGAAGCTTTCTTT
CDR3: CASSPGTGVSNTEAFF

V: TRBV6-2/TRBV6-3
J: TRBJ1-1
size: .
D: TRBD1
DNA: TGTGCCAGCAGTAGGACAGGGGGCTCAGCTTTCTTT
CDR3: CASSRTGGSAFF

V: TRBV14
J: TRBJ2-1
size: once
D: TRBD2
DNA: TGTGCCAGCAGCCAAGGGGCGGGGGTCCCTGAGCAGTTCTTC
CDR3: CASSQGAGVPEQFF

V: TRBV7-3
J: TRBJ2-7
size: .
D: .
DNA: TGTGCCAGCAGCCCCGACCCCGGAGGTAACGAGCAGTACTTC
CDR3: CASSPDPGGNEQYF

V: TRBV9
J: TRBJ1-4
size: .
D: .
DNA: TGTGCCAGCAGCAGGACAGCAACTAATGAAAAACTGTTTTTT
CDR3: CASSRTATNEKLFF

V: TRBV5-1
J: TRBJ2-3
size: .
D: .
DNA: TGCGCCAGCAGCTTGGCAAGAGGCGGGATAAGCACAGATACGCAGTATTTT
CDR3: CASSLARGGISTDTQYF

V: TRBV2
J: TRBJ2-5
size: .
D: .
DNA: TGTGCCAGCAGTGAAATGAGGGAGACCCAGTACTTC
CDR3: CASSEMRETQYF

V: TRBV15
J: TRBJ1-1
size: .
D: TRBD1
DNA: TGTGCCACCAGCAGAGATCCGGGCGGCGGGACAGGGTCTAACACTGAAGCTTTCTTT
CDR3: CATSRDPGGGTGSNTEAFF

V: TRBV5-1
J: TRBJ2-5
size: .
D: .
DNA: TGCGCCAGCAGCTTCGCCAGCGGCCGGGAGACCCAGTACTTC
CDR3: CASSFASGRETQYF

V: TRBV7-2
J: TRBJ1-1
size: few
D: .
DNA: TGTGCCAGCAGCACGCCGCCGGACACTGAAGCTTTCTTT
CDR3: CASSTPPDTEAFF

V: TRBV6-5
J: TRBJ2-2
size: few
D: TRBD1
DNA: TGTGCCAGCAGTTACTCGCAGGGGGCGATCGGGGAGCTGTTTTTT
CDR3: CASSYSQGAIGELFF

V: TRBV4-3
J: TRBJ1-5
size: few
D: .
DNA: TGCGCCAGCAGCCAAGATCTAACTGGTGGCAATCAGCCCCAGCATTTT
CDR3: CASSQDLTGGNQPQHF

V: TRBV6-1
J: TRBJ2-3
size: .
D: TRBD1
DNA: TGTGCCAGCAGTGAAACACAGGGGACAGATACGCAGTATTTT
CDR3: CASSETQGTDTQYF

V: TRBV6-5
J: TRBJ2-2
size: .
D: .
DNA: TGTGCCAGCAGACCCGACAGCGCGAACACCGGGGAGCTGTTTTTT
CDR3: CASRPDSANTGELFF

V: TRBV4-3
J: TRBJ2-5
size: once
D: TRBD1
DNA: TGCGCCAGCAGCCAAGATTTTTTAGGGGGACAGTACCAAGAGACCCAGTACTTC
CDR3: CASSQDFLGGQYQETQYF

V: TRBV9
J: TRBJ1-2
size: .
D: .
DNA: TGTGCCAGCAGCGGACAACAGGGTTCGGACTATGGCTACACCTTC
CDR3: CASSGQQGSDYGYTF

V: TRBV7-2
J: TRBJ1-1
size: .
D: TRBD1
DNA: TGTGCCAGCAGCTTACCGTCGCCAGGGGGCGAAGCTTTCTTT
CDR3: CASSLPSPGGEAFF

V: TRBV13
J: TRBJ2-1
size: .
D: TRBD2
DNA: TGTGCCAGCAGCCTTGGGACTAGCGGGTACTACAATGAGCAGTTCTTC
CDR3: CASSLGTSGYYNEQFF

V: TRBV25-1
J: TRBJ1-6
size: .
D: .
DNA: TGTGCCAGCAGTAGGGGGGGCCTAAATTCACCCCTCCACTTT
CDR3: CASSRGGLNSPLHF

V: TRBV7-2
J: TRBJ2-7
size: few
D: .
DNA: TGTGCCAGCAGCTTAGCTTCGGAGAACTACGAGCAGTACTTC
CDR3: CASSLASENYEQYF

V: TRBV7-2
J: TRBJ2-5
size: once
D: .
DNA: TGTGCCAGCAGCTTTGGGACTCCTTTGGGGGAGACCCAGTACTTC
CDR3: CASSFGTPLGETQYF

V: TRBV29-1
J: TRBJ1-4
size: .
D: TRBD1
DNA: TGCAGCGTTACCAGGACAGGGGGCCATGAAAAACTGTTTTTT
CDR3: CSVTRTGGHEKLFF

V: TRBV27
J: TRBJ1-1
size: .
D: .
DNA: TGTGCCAGCAGTCCTGCGGGGAGGTCGGCTGAAGCTTTCTTT
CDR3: CASSPAGRSAEAFF

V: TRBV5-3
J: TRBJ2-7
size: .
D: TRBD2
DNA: TGTGCCAGAAGCTTGGGTAACGGCGGGGGGGCGTACGAGCAGTACTTC
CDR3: CARSLGNGGGAYEQYF

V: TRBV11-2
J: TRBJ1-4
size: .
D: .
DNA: TGTGCCAGCAGCTCCATAACAGGTGAAAAACTGTTTTTT
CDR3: CASSSITGEKLFF

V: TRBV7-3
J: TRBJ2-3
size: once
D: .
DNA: TGTGCCAGCAGCAGGAACAGGGCCGGCACAGATACGCAGTATTTT
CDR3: CASSRNRAGTDTQYF

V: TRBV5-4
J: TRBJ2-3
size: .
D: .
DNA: TGTGCCAGCAGCACCCGTTTCGGTACGCAGTATTTT
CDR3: CASSTRFGTQYF

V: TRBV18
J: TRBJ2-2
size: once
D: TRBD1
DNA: TGTGCCAGCTCAACGAACAGGGGCCAAGGAGCCGGGGAGCTGTTTTTT
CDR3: CASSTNRGQGAGELFF

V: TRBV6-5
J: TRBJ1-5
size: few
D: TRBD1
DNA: TGTGCCAGCAGACGCTCCCCCAGGGGGGATCAGCCCCAGCATTTT
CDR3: CASRRSPRGDQPQHF

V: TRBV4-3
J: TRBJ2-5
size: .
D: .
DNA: TGCGCCAGCAGCCAAGACTGGGCCGGACAAGAGACCCAGTACTTC
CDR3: CASSQDWAGQETQYF

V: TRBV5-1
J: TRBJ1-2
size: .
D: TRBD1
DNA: TGCGCCAGCAGCTCGGAACTTATAGACAGGGGGCGGATAGGCTACACCTTC
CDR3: CASSSELIDRGRIGYTF

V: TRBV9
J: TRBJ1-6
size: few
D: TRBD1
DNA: TGTGCCAGCAGCACCCCAGGGCAGGGGGGATCACCCCTCCACTTT
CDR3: CASSTPGQGGSPLHF

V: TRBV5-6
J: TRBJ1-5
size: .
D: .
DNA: TGTGCCAGTGGGAGGGGGGATCAGCCCCAGCATTTT
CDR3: CASGRGDQPQHF

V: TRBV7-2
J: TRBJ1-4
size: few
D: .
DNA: TGTGCCAGCAGCACCAGACTGGGCGGGAATGAAAAACTGTTTTTT
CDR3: CASSTRLGGNEKLFF

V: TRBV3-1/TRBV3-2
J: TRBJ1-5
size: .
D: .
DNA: TGTGCCAGCAGCCAACAGGGGATGAGCAATCAGCCCCAGCATTTT
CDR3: CASSQQGMSNQPQHF

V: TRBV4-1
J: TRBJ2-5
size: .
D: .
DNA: TGCGCCAGCAGCCAAGCCAACACCCAAGAGACCCAGTACTTC
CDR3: CASSQANTQETQYF

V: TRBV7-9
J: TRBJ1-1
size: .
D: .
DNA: TGTGCCAGCAGCTTAAGGGTGGGAGACACTGAAGCTTTCTTT
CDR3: CASSLRVGDTEAFF